A selection of T cell receptor beta chains follows, all from one sample in a study of T cells in Graves' hyperthyroidism and ophthalmopathy. TCRdb reprocessed the multiplex PCR reads via MiXCR and lists one record per CDR3 protein. The repertoire has a few hundred thousand distinct CDR3 sequences, about 15% of them found once; the top ten carry over 25%. Sequencing used blood. The receptors shown here come from a woman in her twenties or thirties with Graves' ophthalmopathy. The CDR3 runs from the conserved cysteine through the conserved F or W. Fields, in order: CDR3 DNA, CDR3 protein, V gene, J gene, D gene, clone size. A D gene is named only where the DNA matches it firmly. Size values are once, few and many counts, or a class for expanded clones, and some rows have none.

TGTGCCAGCTCACCACCGCCAGGAGAGCAGAACACCGGGGAGCTGTTTTTT	CASSPPPGEQNTGELFF	TRBV18	TRBJ2-2	NA	few
TGTGCCAGCCCCCTAGCTACGGGGCGGGAGACCCAGTACTTC	CASPLATGRETQYF	TRBV28	TRBJ2-5	NA	many
TGTGCCAGCAGCTTAGGGACTAGCGGGAGTCGCACAGATACGCAGTATTTT	CASSLGTSGSRTDTQYF	TRBV7-2	TRBJ2-3	TRBD2	many
TGTGCCAGCAGCTCCGGACTAGCGGGGGGGGGAGAGACCCAGTACTTC	CASSSGLAGGGETQYF	TRBV9	TRBJ2-5	TRBD2	few
TGCGCCAGCAGCTCGACGGAACCAGTTTTGGACGAGCAGTACTTC	CASSSTEPVLDEQYF	TRBV5-1	TRBJ2-7	NA	many
TGTGCCCCTCATCAGAAGTTTGGAAGAGGTCAGCCCCAGCATTTT	CAPHQKFGRGQPQHF	TRBV10-3	TRBJ1-5	NA	many
TGCAGCGTGCGACTAGCGGGAACCCTCAATGAGCAGTTCTTC	CSVRLAGTLNEQFF	TRBV29-1	TRBJ2-1	TRBD2	NA
TGCAGTGCGGCAGGGAACACTGAAGCTTTCTTT	CSAAGNTEAFF	TRBV20-1	TRBJ1-1	NA	NA
TGTGCCAGCAGGGGGGGGGGGGTCTACCGTGCTAATGAGCAGTTCTTC	CASRGGGVYRANEQFF	TRBV12-3/TRBV12-4	TRBJ2-1	TRBD2	NA
TGTGCCTGCCCGGGATCCGGAAACACCATATATTTT	CACPGSGNTIYF	TRBV30	TRBJ1-3	NA	many
TGCAGTGCCGCACTAACAGATACGCAGTATTTT	CSAALTDTQYF	TRBV20-1	TRBJ2-3	NA	few
TGCGCCAGCAGCTTTTCGATGGCGGGAGAGATCCATGAGCAGTTCTTC	CASSFSMAGEIHEQFF	TRBV5-1	TRBJ2-1	TRBD2	NA
TGTGCCAGCAGCTTGTCTTATTCACCCCTCCACTTT	CASSLSYSPLHF	TRBV7-2	TRBJ1-6	NA	few
TGTGCCAGCAGGGGGGGTAGGGGGAATGAGCAGTTCTTC	CASRGGRGNEQFF	TRBV12-3/TRBV12-4	TRBJ2-1	NA	many
TGCAGTGCTCAACAGGGCAATGAGCAGTTCTTC	CSAQQGNEQFF	TRBV20-1	TRBJ2-1	NA	NA
TGTGCCACCAGCAGTGCTCGCGGTAGCTACACCTTC	CATSSARGSYTF	TRBV15	TRBJ1-2	NA	many
TGTGCCATCAGTAACATTCACAGGGGGCAAGGAAACACCATATATTTT	CAISNIHRGQGNTIYF	TRBV10-3	TRBJ1-3	TRBD1	few
TGTGCCACCAGCAGAATACAGGGTGGGGCAGCTTTCTTT	CATSRIQGGAAFF	TRBV15	TRBJ1-1	NA	many
TGTGCCATCAGTGAAGGGGCAGGGCCCACCTACAATGAGCAGTTCTTC	CAISEGAGPTYNEQFF	TRBV10-3	TRBJ2-1	NA	many
TGTGCCAGCTCACCGGGGTGGGAGACCCAGTACTTC	CASSPGWETQYF	TRBV18	TRBJ2-5	NA	many
TGTGCCAGTAGTATCCTAGCGGGGATGAACAATGAGCAGTTCTTC	CASSILAGMNNEQFF	TRBV19	TRBJ2-1	TRBD2	NA
TGTGCCAGCAGCAGGGGACCCGGCCTCACAGATACGCAGTATTTT	CASSRGPGLTDTQYF	TRBV7-8	TRBJ2-3	NA	NA
TGTGCCAGCAGCATCGGGACAGGGAACGAGCAGTACTTC	CASSIGTGNEQYF	TRBV28	TRBJ2-7	TRBD1	many
TGCAGTGCTAGAGCCTCAGATCTAGCGGATACCTCCTACGAGCAGTACTTC	CSARASDLADTSYEQYF	TRBV20-1	TRBJ2-7	TRBD2	many
TGTGCCACCAGCAGTGAACCTCCGGGACTAGCCTACAATGAGCAGTTCTTC	CATSSEPPGLAYNEQFF	TRBV15	TRBJ2-1	TRBD2	many
TGTGCCAGCAGCTACGACACGGGGGGGGAGCTGTTTTTT	CASSYDTGGELFF	TRBV9	TRBJ2-2	NA	NA
TGTGCCAGCAGCCTGGGACAGGGGATGGAGCCCCAGCATTTT	CASSLGQGMEPQHF	TRBV12-3/TRBV12-4	TRBJ1-5	TRBD1	many
TGTGCCAGCAGTTTCGGAATAGACCAAGAGACCCAGTACTTC	CASSFGIDQETQYF	TRBV28	TRBJ2-5	NA	NA
TGTGCCAGCAGCTTAGGCGCGGGAGGGGACAATGAGCAGTTCTTC	CASSLGAGGDNEQFF	TRBV11-3	TRBJ2-1	TRBD2	NA
TGTGCCAGCAGACCAGACCGAGGGGCTAATGAAAAACTGTTTTTT	CASRPDRGANEKLFF	TRBV12-3/TRBV12-4	TRBJ1-4	NA	NA
TGTGCCAGCAGTTCCTCAGGGGGCGGAGAGACCCAGTACTTC	CASSSSGGGETQYF	TRBV28	TRBJ2-5	TRBD1	many
TGCGCCAGCAGCGAAGGCATCCAACCGGATTCACCCCTCCACTTT	CASSEGIQPDSPLHF	TRBV10-2	TRBJ1-6	NA	NA
TGCAGCGTTGATGCCTTTACCCGGAAGGAAACGCAGTATTTT	CSVDAFTRKETQYF	TRBV29-1	TRBJ2-3	NA	NA